This T cell receptor beta chain was identified during a study of blood T cell repertoires in COVID-19. The wider study: COVID-19 samples collected from the United States, Italy and Spain covered acute and convalescent phases. PBMCs, B-cell-depleted T cells, or T cells were the source of the cDNA or gDNA that made up the material.

The authors' processing: The authors estimated nucleated cell counts from reference gene primer amplification. Repertoires were generated with immunoSEQ multiplex PCR, while TCRdb's copy carries only in-frame clones and drops some. From that table come the V and J calls and clone size; the DNA was used to work out D and trimming. The sample contains over 120,000 clones, roughly 80% of which appear only once. The V and J ends lost 5 bases and 2 bases respectively, with 15 bases between them. Germline-derived CDR1 and CDR2 are SGHTA and FQGTGA. CDR3 length equals 15 residues. The specimen was peripheral blood. The sequence was collected from a woman older than 75 with acute or convalescent COVID-19. J is TRBJ1-1 and V is TRBV7-3; the D gene is possibly TRBD1 (6 bases). CDR3 region: CASSRFRGSNTEAFF. The CDR3 DNA reads TGTGCCAGCAGCCGTTTCAGGGGTAGCAACACTGAAGCTTTCTTT.